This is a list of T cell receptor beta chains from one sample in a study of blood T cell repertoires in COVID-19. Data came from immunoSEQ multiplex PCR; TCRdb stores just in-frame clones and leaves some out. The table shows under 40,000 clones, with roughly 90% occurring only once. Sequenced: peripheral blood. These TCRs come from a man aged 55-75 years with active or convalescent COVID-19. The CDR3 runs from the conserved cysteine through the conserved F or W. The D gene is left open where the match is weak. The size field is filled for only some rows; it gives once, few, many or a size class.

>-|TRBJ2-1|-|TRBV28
CASSLGQRRPFTIYNEQFF
TGTGCCAGCAGTTTAGGGCAGAGGAGGCCATTCACCATTTACAATGAGCAGTTCTTC
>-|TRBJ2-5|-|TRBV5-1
CASSFLRETQYF
TGCGCCAGCAGCTTTCTGCGGGAGACCCAGTACTTC
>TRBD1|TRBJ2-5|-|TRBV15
CATRRQGTSVETQYF
TGTGCCACCAGACGACAGGGAACCTCCGTGGAGACCCAGTACTTC
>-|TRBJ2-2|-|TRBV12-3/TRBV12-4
CASGGYTGELFF
TGTGCCAGTGGGGGCTACACCGGGGAGCTGTTTTTT
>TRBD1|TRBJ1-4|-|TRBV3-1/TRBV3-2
CASSQEGQGGEKLFF
TGTGCCAGCAGCCAAGAAGGACAGGGAGGGGAAAAACTGTTTTTT
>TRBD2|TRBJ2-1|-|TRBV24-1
CATSDPTSGGYNEQFF
TGTGCCACCAGTGACCCAACTAGCGGGGGCTACAATGAGCAGTTCTTC
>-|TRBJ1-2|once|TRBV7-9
CASSLQGSDGYTF
TGTGCCAGCAGCTTACAGGGGTCAGATGGCTACACCTTC
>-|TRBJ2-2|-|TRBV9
CASRRGGNTGELFF
TGTGCCAGCAGAAGGGGAGGGAACACCGGGGAGCTGTTTTTT
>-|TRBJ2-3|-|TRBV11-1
CASSLRRGTDTQYF
TGTGCCAGCAGCTTAAGACGGGGGACAGATACGCAGTATTTT
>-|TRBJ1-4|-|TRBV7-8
CASSRGTGGNEKLFF
TGTGCCAGCAGCAGAGGTACGGGAGGAAATGAAAAACTGTTTTTT
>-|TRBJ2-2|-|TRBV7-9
CASSPPGGGELFF
TGTGCCAGCAGCCCACCCGGGGGCGGGGAGCTGTTTTTT
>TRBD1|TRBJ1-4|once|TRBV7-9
CASSLGQGASTNEKLFF
TGTGCCAGCAGCTTGGGCCAGGGGGCCTCAACTAATGAAAAACTGTTTTTT
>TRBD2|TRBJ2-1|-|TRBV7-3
CASSPTSGSYNEQFF
TGTGCCAGCAGCCCAACTAGCGGGAGTTACAATGAGCAGTTCTTC
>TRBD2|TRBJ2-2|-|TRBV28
CASKAGGPTVGELFF
TGTGCCAGCAAAGCGGGAGGGCCGACGGTCGGGGAGCTGTTTTTT
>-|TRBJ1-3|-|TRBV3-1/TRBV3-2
CASSPIKQGSHTIYF
TGTGCCAGCAGCCCGATCAAACAGGGTAGCCACACCATATATTTT
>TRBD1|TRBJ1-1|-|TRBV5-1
CASSLGTPGQGAFF
TGCGCCAGCAGCTTGGGCACCCCAGGACAGGGAGCTTTCTTT
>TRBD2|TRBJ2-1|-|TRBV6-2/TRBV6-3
CASSGTSRSYNEQFF
TGTGCCAGCAGTGGGACTAGTCGGTCCTACAATGAGCAGTTCTTC
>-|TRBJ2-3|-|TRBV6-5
CASSPGATTDTQYF
TGTGCCAGCAGCCCGGGAGCAACCACAGATACGCAGTATTTT
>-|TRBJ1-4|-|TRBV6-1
CASSEGQWVGNEKLFF
TGTGCCAGCAGTGAGGGACAATGGGTGGGAAATGAAAAACTGTTTTTT
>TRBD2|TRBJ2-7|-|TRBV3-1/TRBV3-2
CASSLLTSGRAWEQYF
TGTGCCAGCAGCCTCTTGACTAGCGGGAGGGCGTGGGAGCAGTACTTC
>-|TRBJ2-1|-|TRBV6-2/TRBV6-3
CASTPDGVREQFF
TGTGCCAGCACCCCGGACGGGGTGCGTGAGCAGTTCTTC
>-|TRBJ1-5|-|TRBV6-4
CASSPDHALNQPQHF
TGTGCCAGCAGTCCAGATCATGCCCTCAATCAGCCCCAGCATTTT
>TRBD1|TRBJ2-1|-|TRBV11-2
CASSLDSTGGGDYNEQFF
TGTGCCAGCAGCTTAGACTCGACAGGGGGCGGGGACTACAATGAGCAGTTCTTC
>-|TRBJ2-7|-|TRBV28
CASSRTAVSYEQYF
TGTGCCAGCAGCAGGACAGCCGTTTCCTACGAGCAGTACTTC
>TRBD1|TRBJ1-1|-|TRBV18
CASSSDTGGTEAFF
TGTGCCAGCTCATCGGATACAGGGGGGACTGAAGCTTTCTTT